This TCR beta chain derives from a study of shared clonotypes between healthy human individuals. Produced via immunoSEQ multiplex PCR; TCRdb's table is partial and in-frame only. Of around 350,000 clones listed, more than 60% are singletons. This clone was detected a few times. Its antigen is not known. Whole-study findings and limits: Shared clonotypes: 4.5% to 6.5% naive CD4, around 3.5% naive CD8, about 2.4% memory CD4, around 0.4% memory CD8.

The CDR3 sequence is 15 residues long. Germline V lookup: CDR1 SGHRS, CDR2 YFSETQ. With 4 bases removed from V and 1 base from J, the gap between germline ends came to 15 bases. This chain joins TRBV5-1 and TRBJ2-7, with a possible D match to TRBD1 (5 bases). This receptor was obtained from a young man in good health. The sequencing sample was made of memory CD4+ T cells sorted from blood. Stated subset: CD45RA-negative fraction. CDR3 residues: CASSVDQGNSYEQYF. The CDR3, as DNA: TGCGCCAGCAGCGTAGACCAGGGTAATTCCTACGAGCAGTACTTC.